What follows are 14 T cell receptor beta chains derived from one specimen sequenced in a study of T-cell reconstitution after alpha-beta-depleted transplantation in children. This sample's TCRbeta library carried unique molecular identifier barcodes. Using its own MiXCR run on the PCR reads, TCRdb lists one record per CDR3 protein. Of around 25,000 distinct CDR3 sequences listed, roughly a sixth are singletons. This material consisted of PBMCs, mostly from graft donor cells, taken 60 days after TCRalphabeta/CD19-depleted stem cell transplant. The receptors were gathered from a male patient aged 2-15 years who had a stem cell transplant for acute lymphoblastic leukemia, so the T cells may come from the graft donor.

This clonotype was counted only a few times. This chain links TRBV4-3 with TRBJ2-5; D possibly uses TRBD1 or TRBD2 (5 bases each). The CDR3 is 14 amino acids. Germline CDR1 and CDR2: LGHNA and YSLEER. Trimming stripped 0 bases from V and 9 bases from J, with 14 bases between. As DNA, the CDR3 is TGCGCCAGCAGCCAAGATGTGGCGCCGGGGCCCCAGTACTTC. Protein: CASSQDVAPGPQYF.

The chain carries TRBV12-3 or TRBV12-4 and TRBJ1-3; no clear D. This CDR3 is 16 amino acids long. Trimming shortened V by 3 bases and J by 0 bases, and 12 bases separated the two germline ends. The CDR3 is CASSFGPVLSGNTIYF. CDR3 in DNA: TGTGCCAGCAGTTTTGGCCCAGTACTCTCTGGAAACACCATATATTTT.

The table lists this clonotype with many counts. This sequence joins TRBV7-9 and TRBJ1-5; possibly TRBD1 for D (5 bases). The ends were cut back, 3 bases at V and 7 bases at J, with 13 bases in the middle. The CDR3 length is 14 residues. CDR1 SEHNR and CDR2 FQNEAQ come from the germline V gene (reference sequence). The CDR3 is CASSFAGFGQPQHF. The DNA of the CDR3 is TGTGCCAGCAGCTTTGCAGGGTTTGGCCAGCCCCAGCATTTT.

This clonotype has a handful of counts. The chain is built from TRBV30 and TRBJ1-1; D not resolved. The ends were cut back, 8 bases at V and 0 bases at J, with 13 bases in the middle. CDR3 size: 13 residues. Germline V lookup: CDR1 GTSNPN, CDR2 SVGIG (reference sequence). The CDR3 here is CALANRVNTEAFF. The CDR3 nucleotides read TGTGCCCTGGCCAATCGGGTGAACACTGAAGCTTTCTTT.

This clonotype was recorded at least ten times. This chain uses TRBV7-2 with TRBJ1-6; D is ambiguous. Germline V gene lookup returns CDR1 SGHTA and CDR2 FQGNSA. V lost 7 bases and J 5 bases, leaving 9 bases between the germline ends. The CDR3 contains 13 residues. The CDR3 DNA follows: TGTGCCAGCACAAGAATAGATAATTCACCCCTCCACTTT. This codes for CASTRIDNSPLHF.

By sample fraction, this clonotype is medium-sized. The rearrangement uses TRBV7-9 and TRBJ2-7; no clear D gene. CDR1 and CDR2 (germline): SEHNR, FQNEAQ (reference sequence). V was pared by 5 bases and J by 1 base, with 3 bases between. The CDR3 has 11 residues. CDR3 in amino acids: CASSASYEQYF. The DNA for the CDR3 is TGTGCCAGCAGCGCGTCCTACGAGCAGTACTTC.

The CDR3 spells CASTGGGQSYEQYF. CDR3 nucleotide sequence: TGTGCCAGCACCGGAGGGGGACAGTCGTACGAGCAGTACTTC. The V call is TRBV28, the J call TRBJ2-7; D might be TRBD1 (7 bases). Germline CDR1 reads MDHEN; CDR2 reads SYDVKM. The CDR3 is 14 residues long. V lost 7 bases and J 4 bases, leaving 17 bases between the germline ends.

The chain employs TRBV13 and TRBJ2-2; D may be TRBD1 (6 bases). With 5 bases removed from V and 4 bases from J, the gap between germline ends came to 20 bases. The CDR3 has 17 amino acids. Germline V lookup: CDR1 PRHDT, CDR2 FYEKMQ (reference sequence). The CDR3 DNA follows: TGTGCCAGCAGCCCCCCGTTTGGTCCCAGGGGCACCGGGGAGCTGTTTTTT. Residues: CASSPPFGPRGTGELFF.

This clonotype was detected only a few times. The chain employs TRBV28 and TRBJ1-2; tentatively, D is TRBD1 (5 bases). The CDR3 is made up of 13 amino acids. The germline V and J ends were trimmed by 3 bases and 4 bases, with 9 bases remaining between them. The V gene's germline CDR1 is MDHEN and CDR2 SYDVKM. This CDR3 reads CASSLVDSYGYTF. CDR3 nucleotides: TGTGCCAGCAGTTTGGTTGACAGCTATGGCTACACCTTC.

The sample holds many counts of this clonotype. The rearrangement joins TRBV9 to TRBJ2-3, with D possibly matching TRBD2 (6 bases). The germline gives CDR1 SGDLS, CDR2 YYNGEE. The CDR3 extends over 15 amino acids. The germline V and J ends were trimmed by 2 bases and 1 base, with 11 bases remaining between them. CDR3 sequence reads: CASSVLGGGTDTQYF. The CDR3 nucleotides are TGTGCCAGCAGCGTTTTAGGCGGGGGCACAGATACGCAGTATTTT.

The rearrangement uses TRBV20-1 and TRBJ2-7, with 8 bases that match TRBD1. CDR1 is DFQATT, CDR2 SNEGSKA, per germline (reference sequence). The V segment lost 6 bases and the J segment 3 bases; nucleotides outside the gene matches: 10. This CDR3 contains 14 residues. CDR3 nucleotide sequence: TGCAGTGCATGGACAGGGTTCTTTGACTACGAGCAGTACTTC. Residues: CSAWTGFFDYEQYF.

This clonotype was counted only a few times. The chain recombines TRBV15 with TRBJ1-1; 10 bases are shared with TRBD1. Germline V lookup: CDR1 LNHNV, CDR2 YYDKDF (reference sequence). The J segment lost 11 bases and the V segment lost 3 bases, leaving 15 bases of the junction unmatched. The CDR3 has 16 amino acids. This CDR3 is CATSSPPGDRGVLAFF. The CDR3 DNA follows: TGTGCCACCAGCAGCCCCCCGGGGGACAGGGGTGTCTTGGCTTTCTTT.

This clonotype was detected a few times. The DNA of the CDR3 is TGCAGTGCTGGGAATCCCAGGGGGGCCGAGGAGACCCAGTACTTC. It encodes CSAGNPRGAEETQYF. This chain links TRBV20-1 with TRBJ2-5; TRBD1 might be the D (7 bases). Germline V gene sequence: CDR1 DFQATT, CDR2 SNEGSKA (reference sequence). The CDR3 has 15 residues. Trimming left V 5 bases short and J 5 bases short, with 21 bases between.

The CDR3 nucleotides are TGTGCCAGCAGCTTAGTACCGAGCGGGAACACCGGGGAGCTGTTTTTT. Translation: CASSLVPSGNTGELFF. This sequence joins TRBV7-2 and TRBJ2-2, with D perhaps matching TRBD2 (5 bases). The CDR3 has 16 residues. Trimming shortened V by 1 base and J by 1 base, and 10 bases separated the two germline ends. The germline V gene has CDR1 SGHTA and CDR2 FQGNSA.